Listed here are 14 T cell receptor beta chains from one sample, sequenced in a study of T cell repertoires in MIS-A myocarditis. Produced via immunoSEQ multiplex PCR; TCRdb's table is partial and in-frame only. The sample holds roughly 5,000 clones, 65% to 85% seen once. The sample consisted of interventricular septum heart tissue obtained at autopsy. The receptors here all came from a man younger than 35 with fulminant myocarditis from multisystem inflammatory syndrome in adults (MIS-A) after COVID-19.

This clone has a handful of counts. This sequence joins TRBV10-3 and TRBJ2-7; 10 bases are a match to TRBD2. This CDR3 is 14 amino acids long. V was clipped by 6 bases and J by 0 bases; unmatched bases: 2. Germline lookup yields CDR1 ENHRY and CDR2 SYGVKD. CDR3 loop: CAIRASGSSYEQYF. The DNA for the CDR3 is TGTGCCATCAGGGCTAGCGGGAGCTCCTACGAGCAGTACTTC.

The V and J genes are TRBV6-1 and TRBJ1-5; D not resolved. The V and J ends lost 3 bases and 6 bases respectively, with 21 bases between them. The length of the CDR3 is 17 residues. The germline V gene encodes CDR1 MNHNS and CDR2 SASEGT. CDR3 in amino acids: CASSDSIPAGRGQPQHF. The CDR3 nucleotides are TGTGCCAGCAGTGATTCAATTCCAGCGGGTCGGGGTCAGCCCCAGCATTTT.

Only a few counts were recorded for this clone. The CDR3 DNA is TGTGCCAGCAGTCCTTCAAGCGGGACCCAGTACTTC. It encodes CASSPSSGTQYF. This chain uses TRBV28 with TRBJ2-5; the D gene is possibly TRBD2 (5 bases). The CDR3 spans 12 residues. CDR1 MDHEN and CDR2 SYDVKM come from the germline V gene. The V and J ends lost 5 bases and 7 bases respectively, with 11 bases between them. Combining the CDR3 with reference TRBV28 and TRBJ2-5 gives the whole variable domain DVKVTQSSRYLVKRTGEKVFLECVQDMDHENMFWYRQDPGLGLRLIYFSYDVKMKEKGDIPEGYSVSREKKERFSLILESASTNQTSMYLCASSPSSGTQYFGPGTRLLVL.

This sequence joins TRBV20-1 and TRBJ2-1, with D tentatively TRBD2 (5 bases). CDR3 length equals 13 residues. The germline V gene encodes CDR1 DFQATT and CDR2 SNEGSKA (reference sequence). Trimming left V 3 bases short and J 7 bases short, with 13 bases between. The CDR3 DNA reads as TGCAGTGCTAGTAGCCCGAGAGGGAATGAGCAGTTCTTC. Encoded protein: CSASSPRGNEQFF.

The V and J genes are TRBV5-6 and TRBJ1-3; D not certain. Trimming pared 5 bases from V and 2 bases from J, leaving 17 bases between. This CDR3 is built from 16 residues. Germline V CDR1 and CDR2: SGHDT, YYEEEE. CDR3 protein: CASRYGPGSAGNTIYF. The CDR3 DNA reads as TGTGCCAGCAGATACGGGCCGGGAAGCGCTGGAAACACCATATATTTT.

J is TRBJ1-2 and V is TRBV7-2, with D maybe TRBD1 (5 bases). CDR3 length equals 14 residues. V was clipped by 4 bases and J by 5 bases, with 14 bases between them. Germline V gene sequence: CDR1 SGHTA, CDR2 FQGNSA. The CDR3 DNA follows: TGTGCCAGCAGCTCAGGGAGGCAGGGATATGGCTACACCTTC. This gives the protein CASSSGRQGYGYTF.

The chain joins TRBV5-1 to TRBJ2-5; weak D call: TRBD1 (6 bases). CDR3 length: 15 residues. The V gene's germline CDR1 is SGHRS and CDR2 YFSETQ. The V end lost 1 base, the J end lost 3 bases, and 13 bases lay between the germline ends. The CDR3 sequence is CASSLYGTTKETQYF. Here the CDR3 DNA reads TGCGCCAGCAGCTTGTACGGGACAACGAAAGAGACCCAGTACTTC.

In DNA, the CDR3 is TGTGCCAGCAGTTTATTAGCTACTAGCACAGATACGCAGTATTTT. Translation gives CASSLLATSTDTQYF. The chain couples TRBV28 to TRBJ2-3, with D uncertain. CDR1 MDHEN and CDR2 SYDVKM come from the germline V gene. Trimming took 1 base from V and 0 from J, leaving 8 bases between them. The CDR3 consists of 15 residues.

The CDR3 reads CASSLRGYQPQHF. The CDR3 nucleotides read TGTGCCAGCAGCTTGAGGGGATATCAGCCCCAGCATTTT. The chain links TRBV7-2 to TRBJ1-5, with D possibly matching TRBD1 (5 bases). The germline gives CDR1 SGHTA, CDR2 FQGNSA. Trimming removed 3 bases at V and 5 bases at J, with 8 bases between. This CDR3 has 13 residues.

The chain couples TRBV6-5 to TRBJ1-1; D is ambiguous. V was pared by 4 bases and J by 5 bases, with 8 bases between. CDR3 size: 12 residues. In germline, CDR1 is MNHEY, CDR2 SVGAGI. CDR3 in amino acids: CASSSVYTEAFF. DNA for the CDR3: TGTGCCAGCAGTTCGGTTTATACTGAAGCTTTCTTT.

The chain combines TRBV7-2 with TRBJ2-7; D is undetermined. The V end was cut by 2 bases, the J end by 2 bases, with 4 bases between. CDR1 and CDR2 from the germline V gene are SGHTA and FQGNSA. The CDR3 runs to 12 residues. Here the CDR3 DNA reads TGTGCCAGCAGCTTACGTCCCTACGAGCAGTACTTC. This codes for CASSLRPYEQYF. The full variable domain, with the rest looked up from reference TRBV7-2 and TRBJ2-7, is GAGVSQSPSNKVTEKGKDVELRCDPISGHTALYWYRQSLGQGLEFLIYFQGNSAPDKSGLPSDRFSAERTGGSVSTLTIQRTQQEDSAVYLCASSLRPYEQYFGPGTRLTVT.

The rearrangement uses TRBV5-1 and TRBJ1-1, with D possibly matching TRBD1 (6 bases). Germline CDR1 and CDR2: SGHRS and YFSETQ. The V and J ends lost 1 base and 7 bases respectively, with 14 bases between them. The CDR3 contains 14 residues. CDR3 amino acids: CASSLSQGPYEAFF. CDR3 sequence (DNA): TGCGCCAGCAGCTTGTCACAGGGACCCTATGAAGCTTTCTTT. The variable domain in full, with the rest retrieved from reference TRBV5-1 and TRBJ1-1, is KAGVTQTPRYLIKTRGQQVTLSCSPISGHRSVSWYQQTPGQGLQFLFEYFSETQRNKGNFPGRFSGRQFSNSRSEMNVSTLELGDSALYLCASSLSQGPYEAFFGQGTRLTVV.

This chain joins TRBV7-2 and TRBJ2-5; the match to TRBD1 covers 7 bases. V shed 4 bases and J 3 bases; nucleotides not matched to a gene: 5. CDR3 length equals 14 residues. Germline CDR1 reads SGHTA; CDR2 reads FQGNSA. The CDR3 bases are TGTGCCAGCAGCTCCAACAGGGGAAAAGAGACCCAGTACTTC. Protein product: CASSSNRGKETQYF.

The rearrangement links TRBV7-8 to TRBJ2-4, with D perhaps TRBD1 or TRBD2 (5 bases each). The germline V and J ends were trimmed by 4 bases and 11 bases, with 9 bases remaining between them. CDR1 and CDR2 from the germline V gene are SGHVS and FQNEAQ. The CDR3 runs 11 residues. CDR3 nucleotides: TGTGCCAGCAGCTCGGGACGGCTTCAGTACTTC. Protein sequence: CASSSGRLQYF.